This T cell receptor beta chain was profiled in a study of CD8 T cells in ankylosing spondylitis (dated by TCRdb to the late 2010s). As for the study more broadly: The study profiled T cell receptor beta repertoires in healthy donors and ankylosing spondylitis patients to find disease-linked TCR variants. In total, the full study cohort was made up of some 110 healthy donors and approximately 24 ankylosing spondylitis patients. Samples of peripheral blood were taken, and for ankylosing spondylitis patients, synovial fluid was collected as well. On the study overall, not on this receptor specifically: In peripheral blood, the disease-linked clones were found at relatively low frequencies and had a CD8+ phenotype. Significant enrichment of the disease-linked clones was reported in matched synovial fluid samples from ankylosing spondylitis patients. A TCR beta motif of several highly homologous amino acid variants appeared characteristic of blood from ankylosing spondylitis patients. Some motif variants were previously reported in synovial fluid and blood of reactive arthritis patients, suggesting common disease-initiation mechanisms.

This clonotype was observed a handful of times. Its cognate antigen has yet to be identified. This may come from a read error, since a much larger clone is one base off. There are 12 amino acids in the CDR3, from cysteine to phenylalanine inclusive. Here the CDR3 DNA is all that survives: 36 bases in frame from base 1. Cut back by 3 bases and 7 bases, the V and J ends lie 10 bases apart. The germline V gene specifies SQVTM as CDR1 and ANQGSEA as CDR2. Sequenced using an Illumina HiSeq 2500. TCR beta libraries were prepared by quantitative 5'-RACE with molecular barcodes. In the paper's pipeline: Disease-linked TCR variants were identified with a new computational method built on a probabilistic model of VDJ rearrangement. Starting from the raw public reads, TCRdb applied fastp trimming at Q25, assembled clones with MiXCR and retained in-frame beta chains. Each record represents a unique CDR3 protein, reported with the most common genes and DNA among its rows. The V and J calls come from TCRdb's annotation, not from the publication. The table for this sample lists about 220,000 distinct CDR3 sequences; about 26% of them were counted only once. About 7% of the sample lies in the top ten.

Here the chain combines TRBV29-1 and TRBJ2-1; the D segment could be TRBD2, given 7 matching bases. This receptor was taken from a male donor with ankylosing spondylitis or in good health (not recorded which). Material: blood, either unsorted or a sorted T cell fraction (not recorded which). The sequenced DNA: TGCAGCGTTGAGGGGGGGGCTAATGAGCAGTTCTTC. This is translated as CSVEGGANEQFF.